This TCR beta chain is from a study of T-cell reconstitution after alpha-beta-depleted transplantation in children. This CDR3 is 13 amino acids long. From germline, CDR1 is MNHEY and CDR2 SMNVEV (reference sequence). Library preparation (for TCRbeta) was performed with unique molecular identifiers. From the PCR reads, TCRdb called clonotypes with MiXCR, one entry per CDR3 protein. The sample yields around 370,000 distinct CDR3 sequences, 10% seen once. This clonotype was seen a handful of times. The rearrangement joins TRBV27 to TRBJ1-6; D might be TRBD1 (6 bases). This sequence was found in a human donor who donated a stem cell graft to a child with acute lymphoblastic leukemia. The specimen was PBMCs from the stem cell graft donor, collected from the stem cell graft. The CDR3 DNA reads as TGTGCTCCGGCAGGGGAACATAATTCACCCCTCCACTTT. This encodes CAPAGEHNSPLHF.